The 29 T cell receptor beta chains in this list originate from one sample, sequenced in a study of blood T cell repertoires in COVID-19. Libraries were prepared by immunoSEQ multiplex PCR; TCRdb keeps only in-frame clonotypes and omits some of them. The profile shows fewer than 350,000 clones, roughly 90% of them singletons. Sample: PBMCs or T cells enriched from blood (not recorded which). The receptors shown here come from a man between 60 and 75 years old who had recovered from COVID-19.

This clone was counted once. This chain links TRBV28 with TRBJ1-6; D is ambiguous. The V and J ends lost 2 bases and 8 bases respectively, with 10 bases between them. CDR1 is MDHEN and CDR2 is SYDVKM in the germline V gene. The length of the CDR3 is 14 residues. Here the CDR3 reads CASSLGRRHSPLHF. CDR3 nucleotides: TGTGCCAGCAGTTTAGGCAGGAGGCATTCACCCCTCCACTTT.

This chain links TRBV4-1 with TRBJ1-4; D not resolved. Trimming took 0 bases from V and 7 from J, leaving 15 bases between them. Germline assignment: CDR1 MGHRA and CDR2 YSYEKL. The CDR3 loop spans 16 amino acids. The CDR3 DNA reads TGCGCCAGCAGCCAAGAGAAGGTGGAGTCTGGTGAAAAACTGTTTTTT. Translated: CASSQEKVESGEKLFF.

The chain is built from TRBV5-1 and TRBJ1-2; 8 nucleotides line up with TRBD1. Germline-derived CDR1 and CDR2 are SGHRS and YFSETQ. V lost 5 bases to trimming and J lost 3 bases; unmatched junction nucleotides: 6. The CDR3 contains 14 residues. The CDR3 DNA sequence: TGCGCCAGCAGGCAGGGACAGGCGGACTATGGCTACACCTTC. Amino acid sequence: CASRQGQADYGYTF. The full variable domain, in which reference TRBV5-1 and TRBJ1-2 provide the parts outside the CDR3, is KAGVTQTPRYLIKTRGQQVTLSCSPISGHRSVSWYQQTPGQGLQFLFEYFSETQRNKGNFPGRFSGRQFSNSRSEMNVSTLELGDSALYLCASRQGQADYGYTFGSGTRLTVV.

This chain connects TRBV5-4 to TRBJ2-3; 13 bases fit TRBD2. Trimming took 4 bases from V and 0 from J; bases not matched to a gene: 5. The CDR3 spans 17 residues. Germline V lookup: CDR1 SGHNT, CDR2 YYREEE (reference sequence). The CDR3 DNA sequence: TGTGCCAGCAGCATGGGACTAGCGGGAAGTAGCACAGATACGCAGTATTTT. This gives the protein CASSMGLAGSSTDTQYF.

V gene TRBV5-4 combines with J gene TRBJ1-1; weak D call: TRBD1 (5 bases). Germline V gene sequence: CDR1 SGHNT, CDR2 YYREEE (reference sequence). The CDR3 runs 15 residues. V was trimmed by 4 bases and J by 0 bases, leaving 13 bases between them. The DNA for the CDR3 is TGTGCCAGCAGCAAAAATGGACACATGAACACTGAAGCTTTCTTT. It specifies CASSKNGHMNTEAFF.

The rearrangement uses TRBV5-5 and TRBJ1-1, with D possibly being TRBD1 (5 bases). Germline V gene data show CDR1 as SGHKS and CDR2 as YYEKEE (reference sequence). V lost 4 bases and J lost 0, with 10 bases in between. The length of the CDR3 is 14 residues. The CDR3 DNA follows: TGTGCCAGCAGCCGGACGGACATGAACACTGAAGCTTTCTTT. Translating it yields CASSRTDMNTEAFF.

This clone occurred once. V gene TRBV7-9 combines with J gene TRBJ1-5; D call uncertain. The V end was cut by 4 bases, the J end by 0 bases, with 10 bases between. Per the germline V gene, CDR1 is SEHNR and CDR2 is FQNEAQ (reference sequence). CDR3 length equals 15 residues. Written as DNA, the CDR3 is TGTGCCAGCAGCTCCTACTCCGATAGCAATCAGCCCCAGCATTTT. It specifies CASSSYSDSNQPQHF.

CDR3 protein: CASSTLVSSYNEQFF. In DNA, the CDR3 is TGTGCCAGCAGCACCTTAGTTAGCTCCTACAATGAGCAGTTCTTC. The rearrangement uses TRBV7-3 and TRBJ2-1; no clear D gene. This CDR3 comprises 15 residues. The germline V gene has CDR1 SGHTA and CDR2 FQGTGA. Trimming took off 5 bases at V and 0 bases at J, with 11 bases between the two ends.

CDR3 sequence (DNA): TGCGCCAGCAGCGACAGGGCGGGGAGTAATCAGCCCCAGCATTTT. This translates into CASSDRAGSNQPQHF. This chain uses TRBV4-1 with TRBJ1-5; 7 bases are a match to TRBD1. Germline assignment: CDR1 MGHRA and CDR2 YSYEKL. CDR3 size: 15 residues. After removal of 5 bases from V and 4 bases from J, the junction contained 8 bases not matched to a gene.

CDR3 nucleotides: TGTGCCAGCAGTCCCCTTTCCGATGGCTACACCTTC. This gives the protein CASSPLSDGYTF. The V gene is TRBV6-6, the J gene TRBJ1-2, with unresolved D. V was shortened by 5 bases and J by 6 bases, with 10 bases between the two germline ends. This CDR3 is built from 12 residues. CDR1 MNHNY and CDR2 SVGAGI come from the germline V gene (reference sequence).

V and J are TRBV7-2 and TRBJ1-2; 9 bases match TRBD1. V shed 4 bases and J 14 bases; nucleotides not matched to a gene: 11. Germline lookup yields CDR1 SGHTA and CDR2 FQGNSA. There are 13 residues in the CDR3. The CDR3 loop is CASSSAVGTGQTF. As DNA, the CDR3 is TGTGCCAGCAGCTCCGCTGTCGGGACAGGGCAAACCTTC.

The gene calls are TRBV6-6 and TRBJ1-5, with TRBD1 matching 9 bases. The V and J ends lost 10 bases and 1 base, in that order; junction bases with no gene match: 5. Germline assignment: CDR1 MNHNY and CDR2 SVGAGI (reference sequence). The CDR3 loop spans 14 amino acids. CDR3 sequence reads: CATAGQGSNQPQHF. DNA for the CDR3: TGTGCCACCGCTGGACAGGGGAGCAATCAGCCCCAGCATTTT.

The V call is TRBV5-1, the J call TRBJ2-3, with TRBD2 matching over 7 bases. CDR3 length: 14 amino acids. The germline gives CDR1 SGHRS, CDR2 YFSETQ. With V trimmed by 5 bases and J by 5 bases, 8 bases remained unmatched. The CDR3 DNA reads TGCGCCAGCAGTCGCGGGGGAAAGGAAGATACGCAGTATTTT. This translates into CASSRGGKEDTQYF.

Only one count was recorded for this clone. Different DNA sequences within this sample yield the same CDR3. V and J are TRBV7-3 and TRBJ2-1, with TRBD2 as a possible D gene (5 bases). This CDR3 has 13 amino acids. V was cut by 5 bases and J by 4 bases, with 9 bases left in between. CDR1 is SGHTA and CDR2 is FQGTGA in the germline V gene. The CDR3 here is CASSLGEYNEQFF. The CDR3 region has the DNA TGTGCCAGCAGCCTCGGGGAATACAATGAGCAGTTCTTC.

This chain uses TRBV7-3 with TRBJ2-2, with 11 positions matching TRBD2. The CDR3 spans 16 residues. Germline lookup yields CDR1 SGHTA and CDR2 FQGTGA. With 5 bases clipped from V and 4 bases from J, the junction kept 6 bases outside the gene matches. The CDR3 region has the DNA TGTGCCAGCAGCATTACTAGCGGGAGAAGCACCGGGGAGCTGTTTTTT. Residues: CASSITSGRSTGELFF.

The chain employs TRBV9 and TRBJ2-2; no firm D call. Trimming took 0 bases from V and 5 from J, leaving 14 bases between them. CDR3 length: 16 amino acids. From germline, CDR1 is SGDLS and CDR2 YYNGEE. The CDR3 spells CASSVEYGGMTGELFF. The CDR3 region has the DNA TGTGCCAGCAGCGTAGAGTACGGCGGAATGACCGGGGAGCTGTTTTTT.

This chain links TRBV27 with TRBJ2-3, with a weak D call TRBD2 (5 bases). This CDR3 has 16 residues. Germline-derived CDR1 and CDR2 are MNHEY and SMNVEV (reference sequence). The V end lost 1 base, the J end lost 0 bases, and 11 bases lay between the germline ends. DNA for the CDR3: TGTGCCAGCAGTTTATTCGGGGAAGGGAGCACAGATACGCAGTATTTT. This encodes CASSLFGEGSTDTQYF.

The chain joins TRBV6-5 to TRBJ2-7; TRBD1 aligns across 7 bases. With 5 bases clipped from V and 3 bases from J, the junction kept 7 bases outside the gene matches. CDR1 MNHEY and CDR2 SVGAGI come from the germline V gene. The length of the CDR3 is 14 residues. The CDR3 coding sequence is TGTGCCAGCAGTAAGGGACAGAAAATCTACGAGCAGTACTTC. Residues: CASSKGQKIYEQYF.

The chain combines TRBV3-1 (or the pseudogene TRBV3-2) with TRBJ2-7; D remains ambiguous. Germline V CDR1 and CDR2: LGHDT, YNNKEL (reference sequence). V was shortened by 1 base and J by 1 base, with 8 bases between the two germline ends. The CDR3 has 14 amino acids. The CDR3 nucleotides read TGTGCCAGCAGCCAAGCCAGGTATTCCTACGAGCAGTACTTC. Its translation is CASSQARYSYEQYF.

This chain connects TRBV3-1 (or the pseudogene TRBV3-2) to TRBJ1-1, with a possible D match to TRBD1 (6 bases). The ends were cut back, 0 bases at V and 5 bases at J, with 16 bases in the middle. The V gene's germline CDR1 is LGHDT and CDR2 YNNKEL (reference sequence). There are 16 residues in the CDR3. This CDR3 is CASSQDGGGADTEAFF. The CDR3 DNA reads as TGTGCCAGCAGCCAAGATGGCGGGGGGGCCGATACTGAAGCTTTCTTT.

The CDR3 reads CASSLRPGTEYGYTF. CDR3 DNA: TGCGCCAGCAGCTTGAGGCCCGGGACAGAGTATGGCTACACCTTC. The chain employs TRBV5-1 and TRBJ1-2, with TRBD1 matching 7 bases. CDR1 is SGHRS, CDR2 YFSETQ, per germline. The CDR3 length is 15 residues. V lost 1 base, J lost 5 bases, and 8 bases stayed unmatched.

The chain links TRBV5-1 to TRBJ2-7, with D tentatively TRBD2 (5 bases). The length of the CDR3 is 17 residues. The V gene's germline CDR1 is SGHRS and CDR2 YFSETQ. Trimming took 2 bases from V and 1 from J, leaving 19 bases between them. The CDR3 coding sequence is TGCGCCAGCAGCTTAATACCAGCGAACGGGGTTTCCTACGAGCAGTACTTC. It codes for CASSLIPANGVSYEQYF.

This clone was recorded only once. CDR3 in DNA: TGTGCCAGCAGAGCTGGACAGGGTAACAATCAGCCCCAGCATTTT. As protein: CASRAGQGNNQPQHF. This chain connects TRBV6-6 to TRBJ1-5, with TRBD1 identical over 8 bases. Germline V gives CDR1 MNHNY, CDR2 SVGAGI (reference sequence). Trimming took 6 bases from V and 3 from J; bases not matched to a gene: 7. The CDR3 has 15 amino acids.

CDR3: CASSVEASSATGELFF. CDR3 DNA sequence: TGTGCCAGCAGCGTAGAGGCTAGCAGCGCCACCGGGGAGCTGTTTTTT. This chain links TRBV9 with TRBJ2-2, with D perhaps matching TRBD2 (5 bases). V was cut by 0 bases and J by 4 bases, with 13 bases left in between. Looked up from germline, CDR1 is SGDLS and CDR2 is YYNGEE. The length of the CDR3 is 16 residues.

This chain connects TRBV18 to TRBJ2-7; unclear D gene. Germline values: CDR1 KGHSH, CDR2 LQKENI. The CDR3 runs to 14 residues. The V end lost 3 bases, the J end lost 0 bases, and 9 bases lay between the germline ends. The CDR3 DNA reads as TGTGCCAGCTCACCGGCCCCAATCTCCTACGAGCAGTACTTC. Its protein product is CASSPAPISYEQYF.

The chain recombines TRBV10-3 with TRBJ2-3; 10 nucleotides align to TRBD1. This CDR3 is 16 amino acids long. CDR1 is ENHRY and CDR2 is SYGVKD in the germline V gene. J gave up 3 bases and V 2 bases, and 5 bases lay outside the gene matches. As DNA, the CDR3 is TGTGCCATCAGTGAGCCGGGACAGGGGACGACAGATACGCAGTATTTT. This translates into CAISEPGQGTTDTQYF.

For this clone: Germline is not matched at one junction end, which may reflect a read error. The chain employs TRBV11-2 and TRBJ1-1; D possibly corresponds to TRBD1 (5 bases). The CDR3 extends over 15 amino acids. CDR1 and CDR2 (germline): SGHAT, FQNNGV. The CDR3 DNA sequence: TGTGCCAGCAGCCAGGCCGCGGGGGTGAAGACTGAAGCTTTCTTT. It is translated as CASSQAAGVKTEAFF.

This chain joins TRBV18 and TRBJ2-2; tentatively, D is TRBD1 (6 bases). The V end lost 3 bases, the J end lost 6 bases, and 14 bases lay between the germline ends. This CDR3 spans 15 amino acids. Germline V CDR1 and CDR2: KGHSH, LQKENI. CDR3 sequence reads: CASSPLRQDAGELFF. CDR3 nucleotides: TGTGCCAGCTCACCTCTCAGACAGGACGCCGGGGAGCTGTTTTTT. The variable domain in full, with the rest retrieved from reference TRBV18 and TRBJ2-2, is NAGVMQNPRHLVRRRGQEARLRCSPMKGHSHVYWYRQLPEEGLKFMVYLQKENIIDESGMPKERFSAEFPKEGPSILRIQQVVRGDSAAYFCASSPLRQDAGELFFGEGSRLTVL.

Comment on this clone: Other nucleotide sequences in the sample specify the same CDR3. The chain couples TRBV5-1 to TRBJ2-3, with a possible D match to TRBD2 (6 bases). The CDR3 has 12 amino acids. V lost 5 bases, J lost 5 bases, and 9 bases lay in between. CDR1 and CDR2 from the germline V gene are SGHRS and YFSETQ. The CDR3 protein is CASSLAKDTQYF. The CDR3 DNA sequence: TGCGCCAGCAGTCTAGCGAAAGATACGCAGTATTTT.